This TCR beta chain was sequenced for a study of cytomegalovirus exposure and HLA in healthy donors. The CDR3 contains 15 residues. CDR1 and CDR2 (germline): SGHTA, FQGNSA. Trimming removed 2 bases at V and 1 base at J, with 11 bases between. PCR was performed using 60 Vbeta and 13 Jbeta primers. Produced via immunoSEQ multiplex PCR; TCRdb's table is partial and in-frame only. The profile shows about 150,000 clones, roughly 81% of them singletons. This receptor was obtained from a man aged 25 to 40 in good health and CMV-seropositive. The sample taken for sequencing was PBMCs. This chain connects TRBV7-2 to TRBJ1-1, with no clear D. This CDR3 reads CASSLYRGGNTEAFF. The CDR3 DNA follows: TGTGCCAGCAGCTTATACCGGGGAGGGAACACTGAAGCTTTCTTT. Full variable domain (outside the CDR3, taken from reference TRBV7-2 and TRBJ1-1): GAGVSQSPSNKVTEKGKDVELRCDPISGHTALYWYRQSLGQGLEFLIYFQGNSAPDKSGLPSDRFSAERTGGSVSTLTIQRTQQEDSAVYLCASSLYRGGNTEAFFGQGTRLTVV.